The sequence of this T cell receptor (beta chain) was determined in a study of OX40 agonist ivuxolimab in advanced cancers. Study information: The drug used for patients, ivuxolimab, was an agonistic anti-OX40 (CD134) antibody.

Sequencing used immunoSEQ multiplex PCR; TCRdb keeps in-frame clones, though not all of them. The sample consists of over 80,000 clones, roughly nine tenths of them appearing once. CDR1 and CDR2 (germline): MGHRA, YSYEKL. V was shortened by 0 bases and J by 2 bases, with 11 bases between the two germline ends. The CDR3 totals 15 residues. This TCR was sampled from an adult with an advanced solid tumor such as melanoma, head and neck, liver or kidney cancer. Source: CD4+ or CD8+ T cells sorted from blood, taken in a trial of the OX40 agonist ivuxolimab. The chain recombines TRBV4-1 with TRBJ2-7, with D maybe TRBD2 (6 bases). CDR3 in DNA: TGCGCCAGCAGCCAAGAGCTAGCGTCTCCCTACGAGCAGTACTTC. It yields the protein CASSQELASPYEQYF.